Listed below are T cell receptor beta chains from one sample, sequenced in a study of T cells in Graves' hyperthyroidism and ophthalmopathy. MiXCR, applied by TCRdb to the multiplex PCR reads, yields one record per CDR3 protein. The sample gives around 500,000 distinct CDR3 sequences, about 14% of which show up once; about 15% is in the top ten. Specimen: blood. These receptors came from a woman aged 35 to 49 with Graves' hyperthyroidism. The CDR3 runs from the conserved cysteine through the conserved F or W. D genes are given only for firm matches. Where a row states a size, it is once, few, many or the class of an expanded clone; other rows omit it.

d_gene,abundance,j_gene,v_gene,CDR3aa,CDR3nt
.,.,TRBJ2-2,TRBV6-1,CASIHENTGELFF,TGTGCCAGCATTCACGAGAACACCGGGGAGCTGTTTTTT
.,many,TRBJ1-1,TRBV7-9,CASSLDGGGTEAFF,TGTGCCAGCAGCTTAGATGGGGGGGGCACTGAAGCTTTCTTT
TRBD2,.,TRBJ2-1,TRBV11-3,CAIGGGEQFF,TGTGCCATTGGGGGGGGTGAGCAGTTCTTC
TRBD2,.,TRBJ2-5,TRBV7-9,CASRFARLAGPPQETQYF,TGTGCCAGCAGATTCGCCAGACTAGCGGGACCCCCCCAGGAGACCCAATACTTC
TRBD1,few,TRBJ2-7,TRBV2,CASSVPGQGIHEQYF,TGTGCCAGCAGTGTCCCGGGACAGGGGATCCACGAGCAGTACTTC
.,few,TRBJ2-1,TRBV6-1,CASSELFGVSNNEQFF,TGTGCCAGCAGTGAACTCTTCGGGGTTTCAAACAATGAGCAGTTCTTC
.,many,TRBJ2-7,TRBV30,CAWSEYNEQYF,TGTGCCTGGAGTGAGTACAACGAGCAGTACTTC
.,.,TRBJ2-7,TRBV5-1,CASSLEVSGYEQYF,TGCGCCAGCAGCTTGGAAGTTTCAGGCTACGAGCAGTACTTC
.,.,TRBJ1-2,TRBV30,CAWSKDPNQAGYTF,TGTGCCTGGAGTAAGGACCCAAATCAAGCGGGCTACACCTTC
TRBD2,many,TRBJ2-1,TRBV11-2,CASSLEPHGMGLVYNEQFF,TGTGCCAGCAGCTTAGAACCCCACGGGATGGGACTAGTATACAATGAGCAGTTCTTC
.,few,TRBJ1-6,TRBV12-3/TRBV12-4,CASSPGATGNSPLHF,TGTGCCAGCAGTCCCGGCGCAACGGGGAATTCACCCCTCCACTTT
TRBD1,.,TRBJ1-5,TRBV20-1,CSARDNRTGFNQPQHF,TGCAGTGCTAGAGATAACAGGACAGGATTCAATCAGCCCCAGCATTTT
.,many,TRBJ1-2,TRBV18,CASSEADGFGGYTF,TGTGCCAGCTCAGAGGCTGACGGATTCGGGGGCTACACCTTC
TRBD2,few,TRBJ2-1,TRBV10-3,CAISSPQRGAYNEQFF,TGTGCCATCAGTTCCCCCCAGCGGGGGGCATACAATGAGCAGTTCTTC
.,few,TRBJ1-1,TRBV25-1,CASRRRGEAFF,TGTGCCAGCAGACGAAGGGGGGAAGCTTTCTTT
TRBD2,few,TRBJ2-1,TRBV20-1,CSARLGLAGNQFF,TGCAGTGCTAGACTAGGACTAGCGGGCAATCAGTTCTTC
TRBD1,many,TRBJ2-5,TRBV28,CASSWTGTQYF,TGTGCCAGCAGTTGGACAGGGACCCAGTACTTC
TRBD2,many,TRBJ2-7,TRBV20-1,CSARVLAGASYEQYF,TGCAGTGCTAGAGTCCTAGCGGGTGCCTCCTACGAGCAGTACTTC
TRBD2,many,TRBJ2-1,TRBV20-1,CSARGLAGGEQFF,TGCAGTGCTAGGGGACTAGCGGGAGGGGAGCAGTTCTTC
.,many,TRBJ1-3,TRBV6-1,CASSGQSGNTIYF,TGTGCCAGCAGTGGACAGTCTGGAAACACCATATATTTT
.,few,TRBJ2-7,TRBV9,CASSVAGLRDEQYF,TGTGCCAGCAGCGTAGCGGGATTGAGGGACGAGCAGTACTTC
.,.,TRBJ1-6,TRBV3-1,CASSQDTGSPLHF,TGTGCCAGCAGCCAAGATACAGGGTCACCCCTCCACTTT
.,.,TRBJ1-4,TRBV14,CASSQGRDYREKLFF,TGTGCCAGCAGCCAAGGGAGGGATTACCGGGAAAAACTGTTTTTT
TRBD2,many,TRBJ2-5,TRBV7-9,CASSSHGGETQYF,TGTGCCAGCAGCTCCCACGGGGGGGAGACCCAGTACTTC
.,.,TRBJ1-3,TRBV10-3,CAISDRGSGNTIYF,TGTGCCATCAGTGATCGGGGATCTGGAAACACCATATATTTT
TRBD1,.,TRBJ1-2,TRBV6-4,CASSKQGNYGYTF,TGTGCCAGCAGTAAACAGGGGAACTATGGCTACACCTTC
TRBD2,many,TRBJ2-3,TRBV20-1,CSARYALFSGSSTDTQYF,TGCAGTGCTAGATACGCCCTCTTCAGCGGGAGTAGCACAGATACGCAGTATTTT
TRBD1,many,TRBJ2-7,TRBV11-2,CASSFGTGGTYEQYF,TGTGCCAGCAGCTTTGGGACAGGGGGCACCTACGAGCAGTACTTC
TRBD1,few,TRBJ1-5,TRBV20-1,CSARDSGLYSNQPQHF,TGCAGTGCCAGGGACAGTGGGCTGTATAGCAATCAGCCCCAGCATTTT
TRBD2,many,TRBJ2-1,TRBV28,CASSFTSGSGFEQFF,TGTGCCAGCAGTTTTACTAGCGGGAGCGGCTTTGAGCAGTTCTTC
TRBD2,.,TRBJ2-7,TRBV20-1,CSAYSGSGPYEQYF,TGCAGTGCTTATAGCGGGAGTGGGCCCTACGAGCAGTACTTC
.,few,TRBJ1-5,TRBV10-3,CATAEGRDSNQPQHF,TGTGCCACAGCTGAGGGAAGGGATAGCAATCAGCCCCAGCATTTT
.,.,TRBJ1-1,TRBV9,CASSAGINTEAFF,TGTGCCAGCAGCGCCGGAATTAACACTGAAGCTTTCTTT
TRBD1,.,TRBJ2-1,TRBV7-9,CASSLGDRGPYNEQFF,TGTGCCAGCAGCTTAGGGGACAGGGGTCCCTACAATGAGCAGTTCTTC
TRBD2,many,TRBJ2-1,TRBV7-8,CASSFLLAGHNEQFF,TGTGCCAGCAGCTTTTTACTAGCGGGGCACAATGAGCAGTTCTTC
TRBD2,.,TRBJ2-7,TRBV2,CASSEGTSGSWSYEQYF,TGTGCCAGCAGTGAAGGGACTAGCGGGAGCTGGTCCTACGAGCAGTACTTC
.,many,TRBJ1-5,TRBV27,CASSSRISNQPQHF,TGTGCCAGCAGTTCCCGGATTTCCAATCAGCCCCAGCATTTT
TRBD2,many,TRBJ2-5,TRBV20-1,CSAPSGRAEKTQYF,TGCAGTGCTCCTAGCGGGAGGGCCGAGAAGACCCAGTACTTC
TRBD1,many,TRBJ1-1,TRBV12-3/TRBV12-4,CASSRGTGGSEAFF,TGTGCCAGCAGTCGCGGGACAGGGGGTAGTGAAGCTTTCTTT
.,many,TRBJ2-3,TRBV12-5,CASGPDVGDTQYF,TGTGCTAGTGGTCCAGACGTGGGGGATACGCAGTATTTT
TRBD1,many,TRBJ1-1,TRBV20-1,CSATDRTWAEAFF,TGCAGTGCTACGGACAGGACCTGGGCTGAAGCTTTCTTT
TRBD1,many,TRBJ2-7,TRBV12-3/TRBV12-4,CASSLNPDRVYEQYF,TGTGCCAGCAGTTTAAATCCAGACAGGGTATACGAGCAGTACTTC
TRBD1,.,TRBJ1-6,TRBV28,CASSLLSGGHHF,TGTGCCAGCAGTTTACTCTCAGGGGGGCACCACTTT
.,many,TRBJ2-3,TRBV5-1,CASSLADGDTQYF,TGCGCCAGCAGCTTGGCCGATGGAGATACGCAGTATTTT
.,few,TRBJ1-3,TRBV29-1,CSVPTWLRGTIYF,TGCAGCGTCCCGACGTGGCTTAGAGGCACCATATATTTT